This T cell receptor (beta chain) was sequenced during a study of beta chain features in type 1 diabetes. Overall study findings and caveats: Shorter templates may be favored by PCR, equally so in patients and controls.

This clone was seen a few times. The antigen remains undetermined. The entirety of the isolated RNA underwent reverse transcription, so expressed TCRB transcripts were sequenced. The average output of naive, central memory and regulatory T cell samples was approximately 3.8 million reads. Produced via immunoSEQ multiplex PCR; TCRdb's table is partial and in-frame only. The sample contains a few hundred thousand clones, approximately 15% of which appear only once. The germline V gene encodes CDR1 MDHEN and CDR2 SYDVKM. This CDR3 contains 15 residues. V gave up 7 bases and J gave up 0 bases, with 13 bases separating them.

What was sequenced was naive CD4+ T cells from blood. The receptor's source is a woman between 18 and 29 years old in good health. The chain uses TRBV28 and TRBJ2-1; possibly TRBD1 for D (6 bases). CDR3 nucleotide sequence: TGTGCCAGCATTACTGGGACATTCTCCTACAATGAGCAGTTCTTC. It encodes CASITGTFSYNEQFF.